This TCR beta chain was recovered during a study of T cell repertoires in cytomegalovirus infection. TCRdb called the reads again in MiXCR, with one record for every CDR3 protein. Counted here are approximately 990,000 distinct CDR3 sequences, roughly 30% occurring once; the ten biggest clones make up 10% to 15%. There are many counts of this clonotype. Antigen: not known. The specimen comprised cultured CD8+ T cells from PBMCs, sampled from culture after CMV antigen stimulation. This sequence was found in a human donor in good health (CMV status not recorded). Some clones in this sample may be carry-over from other donors' samples.

This chain's CDR3 is CASSLVAGVDSPLHF. CDR3 coding DNA: TGTGCCAGCAGCTTAGTTGCGGGGGTTGATTCACCCCTCCACTTT. The chain recombines TRBV7-9 with TRBJ1-6; D possibly corresponds to TRBD1 (5 bases). CDR1 is SEHNR, CDR2 FQNEAQ, per germline (reference sequence). V lost 1 base, J lost 8 bases, and 12 bases lay in between. CDR3 length: 15 residues.